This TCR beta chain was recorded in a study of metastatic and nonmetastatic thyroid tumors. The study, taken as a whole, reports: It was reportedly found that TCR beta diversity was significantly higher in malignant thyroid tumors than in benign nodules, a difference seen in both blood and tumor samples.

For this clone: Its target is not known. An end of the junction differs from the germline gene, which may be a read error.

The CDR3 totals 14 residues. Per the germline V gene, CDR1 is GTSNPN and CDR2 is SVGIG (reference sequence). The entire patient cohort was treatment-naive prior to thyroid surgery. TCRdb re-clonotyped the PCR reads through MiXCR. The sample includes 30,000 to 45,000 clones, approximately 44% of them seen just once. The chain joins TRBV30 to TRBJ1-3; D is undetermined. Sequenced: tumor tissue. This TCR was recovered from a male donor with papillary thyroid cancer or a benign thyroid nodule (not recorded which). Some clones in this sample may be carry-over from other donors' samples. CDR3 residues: CAWSVQWSGNTIYF. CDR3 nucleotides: TGCGCCTGGAGTGTCCAATGGTCTGGAAACACCATATATTTT.